The rows below give T cell receptor beta chains drawn from one sample of a study of beta chain features in type 1 diabetes. Assay used: immunoSEQ multiplex PCR; TCRdb lists only in-frame clones, some missing. This table holds 150,000 to 180,000 clones, 11% found once. Sequenced material: central memory CD4+ T cells from blood. These receptor sequences come from a man aged 18 to 30 in good health. Each CDR3 is given with its conserved first and last residue. D genes are given only for firm matches. Size values are once, few and many counts, or a class for expanded clones, and some rows have none.

J gene: TRBJ1-5
D gene: TRBD1
V gene: TRBV19
CDR3 length: 14
clone size: few
CDR3 protein: CASSQGAGDQPQHF
CDR3 DNA: TGTGCCAGTAGTCAGGGGGCCGGGGATCAGCCCCAGCATTTT

J gene: TRBJ2-3
D gene: .
V gene: TRBV5-4
CDR3 length: 13
clone size: few
CDR3 protein: CASSLAGVDTQYF
CDR3 DNA: TGTGCCAGCAGCTTGGCGGGGGTTGATACGCAGTATTTT

J gene: TRBJ2-5
D gene: TRBD1
V gene: TRBV18
CDR3 length: 20
clone size: many
CDR3 protein: CASSPFGQETSQPYQETQYF
CDR3 DNA: TGTGCCAGCTCACCATTCGGACAGGAGACTTCCCAACCGTACCAAGAGACCCAGTACTTC

J gene: TRBJ2-5
D gene: .
V gene: TRBV27
CDR3 length: 13
clone size: .
CDR3 protein: CASSLGGGGTQYF
CDR3 DNA: TGTGCCAGCAGTTTAGGGGGAGGAGGGACCCAGTACTTC

J gene: TRBJ2-7
D gene: TRBD1
V gene: TRBV28
CDR3 length: 12
clone size: once
CDR3 protein: CASSLPGQGQYF
CDR3 DNA: TGTGCCAGCAGTCTACCCGGACAGGGCCAGTACTTC

J gene: TRBJ2-1
D gene: .
V gene: TRBV7-2
CDR3 length: 15
clone size: few
CDR3 protein: CASSLSTTRHNEQFF
CDR3 DNA: TGTGCCAGCAGCCTATCTACGACACGCCACAATGAGCAGTTCTTC

J gene: TRBJ2-5
D gene: .
V gene: TRBV11-3
CDR3 length: 12
clone size: .
CDR3 protein: CASSRNQETQYF
CDR3 DNA: TGTGCCAGCAGCCGGAACCAAGAGACCCAGTACTTC

J gene: TRBJ2-7
D gene: TRBD1
V gene: TRBV7-7
CDR3 length: 13
clone size: .
CDR3 protein: CASSFDRGGEQYF
CDR3 DNA: TGTGCTAGCAGCTTTGACAGGGGGGGCGAGCAGTACTTC

J gene: TRBJ2-5
D gene: .
V gene: TRBV15
CDR3 length: 11
clone size: few
CDR3 protein: CATSRDETQYF
CDR3 DNA: TGTGCCACCAGCAGGGACGAGACCCAGTACTTC

J gene: TRBJ2-3
D gene: TRBD2
V gene: TRBV7-2
CDR3 length: 16
clone size: few
CDR3 protein: CASSPTGTSATDTQYF
CDR3 DNA: TGTGCCAGCAGCCCAACCGGGACTAGCGCAACAGATACGCAGTATTTT

J gene: TRBJ2-3
D gene: TRBD1
V gene: TRBV7-2
CDR3 length: 16
clone size: few
CDR3 protein: CASSLAGQGARDTQYF
CDR3 DNA: TGTGCCAGCAGCTTAGCGGGCCAGGGGGCAAGAGATACGCAGTATTTT

J gene: TRBJ2-3
D gene: .
V gene: TRBV29-1
CDR3 length: 13
clone size: .
CDR3 protein: CSIQLITGDTQYF
CDR3 DNA: TGCAGCATCCAGCTTATTACTGGCGATACGCAGTATTTT

J gene: TRBJ2-3
D gene: TRBD2
V gene: TRBV7-9
CDR3 length: 14
clone size: .
CDR3 protein: CTSGRSSSTDTQYF
CDR3 DNA: TGTACTAGCGGGAGGTCCTCTAGCACAGATACGCAGTATTTT

J gene: TRBJ1-5
D gene: .
V gene: TRBV19
CDR3 length: 14
clone size: many
CDR3 protein: CASRPLSSIQPQHF
CDR3 DNA: TGTGCCAGTAGACCCCTTTCCTCGATCCAGCCCCAGCATTTT

J gene: TRBJ1-4
D gene: .
V gene: TRBV29-1
CDR3 length: 15
clone size: few
CDR3 protein: CSVGGQRGANEKLFF
CDR3 DNA: TGCAGCGTTGGGGGCCAGAGGGGCGCTAATGAAAAACTGTTTTTT

J gene: TRBJ1-5
D gene: .
V gene: TRBV10-3
CDR3 length: 13
clone size: few
CDR3 protein: CAISESLDQPQHF
CDR3 DNA: TGTGCCATCAGTGAGTCTCTGGATCAGCCCCAGCATTTT

J gene: TRBJ2-5
D gene: .
V gene: TRBV9
CDR3 length: 14
clone size: few
CDR3 protein: CASSNLALQETQYF
CDR3 DNA: TGTGCCAGCAGTAACCTAGCGCTCCAAGAGACCCAGTACTTC

J gene: TRBJ1-2
D gene: .
V gene: TRBV28
CDR3 length: 14
clone size: once
CDR3 protein: CASSGPPPNYGYTF
CDR3 DNA: TGTGCCAGCAGCGGGCCTCCCCCTAACTATGGCTACACCTTC

J gene: TRBJ2-1
D gene: .
V gene: TRBV10-3
CDR3 length: 15
clone size: few
CDR3 protein: CAISDGKGVYNEQFF
CDR3 DNA: TGTGCCATCAGTGATGGTAAGGGGGTCTACAATGAGCAGTTCTTC

J gene: TRBJ1-2
D gene: TRBD1
V gene: TRBV7-2
CDR3 length: 15
clone size: .
CDR3 protein: CASSQRQGTNYGYTF
CDR3 DNA: TGTGCCAGCAGCCAGCGACAGGGAACTAACTATGGCTACACCTTC

J gene: TRBJ1-4
D gene: .
V gene: TRBV13
CDR3 length: 15
clone size: .
CDR3 protein: CASSYNRAVNEKLFF
CDR3 DNA: TGTGCCAGCAGCTACAACAGGGCTGTCAATGAAAAACTGTTTTTT

J gene: TRBJ2-3
D gene: .
V gene: TRBV7-9
CDR3 length: 13
clone size: few
CDR3 protein: CASSLDSTDTQYF
CDR3 DNA: TGTGCCAGCAGCTTAGACAGCACAGATACGCAGTATTTT

J gene: TRBJ2-3
D gene: .
V gene: TRBV11-1
CDR3 length: 15
clone size: .
CDR3 protein: CASSLEGSRADTQYF
CDR3 DNA: TGTGCCAGCAGCTTAGAGGGGAGTCGCGCAGATACGCAGTATTTT

J gene: TRBJ1-1
D gene: .
V gene: TRBV19
CDR3 length: 14
clone size: few
CDR3 protein: CASSMASLNTEAFF
CDR3 DNA: TGTGCCAGTAGTATGGCCAGCCTGAACACTGAAGCTTTCTTT

J gene: TRBJ2-1
D gene: .
V gene: TRBV4-3
CDR3 length: 18
clone size: .
CDR3 protein: CASSQGSTLESSYNEQFF
CDR3 DNA: TGCGCCAGCAGCCAAGGATCGACCCTTGAGAGCTCCTACAATGAGCAGTTCTTC

J gene: TRBJ2-5
D gene: .
V gene: TRBV30
CDR3 length: 14
clone size: few
CDR3 protein: CAWQRGGLQETQYF
CDR3 DNA: TGTGCCTGGCAAAGGGGAGGATTACAAGAGACCCAGTACTTC

J gene: TRBJ2-1
D gene: TRBD2
V gene: TRBV14
CDR3 length: 16
clone size: few
CDR3 protein: CASSRGLAGGYNEQFF
CDR3 DNA: TGTGCCAGCAGCCGGGGACTAGCGGGAGGCTACAATGAGCAGTTCTTC

J gene: TRBJ2-7
D gene: .
V gene: TRBV7-2
CDR3 length: 14
clone size: .
CDR3 protein: CASSSNAQGSEQYF
CDR3 DNA: TGTGCCAGCAGCTCTAACGCACAGGGAAGTGAGCAGTACTTC

J gene: TRBJ2-3
D gene: .
V gene: TRBV11-1
CDR3 length: 14
clone size: .
CDR3 protein: CASSLTVSTDTQYF
CDR3 DNA: TGTGCCAGCAGCTTAACGGTCAGCACAGATACGCAGTATTTT

J gene: TRBJ2-7
D gene: .
V gene: TRBV9
CDR3 length: 16
clone size: few
CDR3 protein: CASSPQSGDISYEQYF
CDR3 DNA: TGTGCCAGCAGCCCACAATCGGGGGACATATCCTACGAGCAGTACTTC

J gene: TRBJ1-2
D gene: .
V gene: TRBV29-1
CDR3 length: 10
clone size: .
CDR3 protein: CSVGSTGYTF
CDR3 DNA: TGCAGCGTTGGTTCAACGGGCTACACCTTC

J gene: TRBJ2-2
D gene: TRBD2
V gene: TRBV5-1
CDR3 length: 17
clone size: few
CDR3 protein: CASSFNGRAPNTGELFF
CDR3 DNA: TGCGCCAGCAGCTTTAACGGGAGGGCCCCTAACACCGGGGAGCTGTTTTTT

J gene: TRBJ2-2
D gene: .
V gene: TRBV18
CDR3 length: 13
clone size: .
CDR3 protein: CASSPGSTGELFF
CDR3 DNA: TGTGCCAGCTCGCCAGGGTCCACCGGGGAGCTGTTTTTT

J gene: TRBJ1-1
D gene: .
V gene: TRBV7-3
CDR3 length: 13
clone size: .
CDR3 protein: CASSLDSDTEAFF
CDR3 DNA: TGTGCCAGCAGCTTAGATTCCGACACTGAAGCTTTCTTT

J gene: TRBJ2-7
D gene: .
V gene: TRBV28
CDR3 length: 12
clone size: .
CDR3 protein: CASSLRHGEQYF
CDR3 DNA: TGTGCCAGCAGTTTAAGACATGGCGAGCAGTACTTC

J gene: TRBJ1-1
D gene: .
V gene: TRBV7-2
CDR3 length: 14
clone size: few
CDR3 protein: CASSSGIMNTEAFF
CDR3 DNA: TGTGCCAGCAGCTCAGGGATAATGAACACTGAAGCTTTCTTT

J gene: TRBJ2-3
D gene: .
V gene: TRBV30
CDR3 length: 13
clone size: few
CDR3 protein: CAWSWRDTDTQYF
CDR3 DNA: TGTGCCTGGAGTTGGCGTGACACAGATACGCAGTATTTT

J gene: TRBJ2-1
D gene: TRBD2
V gene: TRBV5-1
CDR3 length: 14
clone size: few
CDR3 protein: CASSLSGGIGEQFF
CDR3 DNA: TGCGCCAGCAGCTTGTCGGGGGGAATCGGTGAGCAGTTCTTC

J gene: TRBJ2-3
D gene: TRBD1
V gene: TRBV7-9
CDR3 length: 16
clone size: few
CDR3 protein: CASSPQGTGAGDTQYF
CDR3 DNA: TGTGCCAGCAGTCCCCAAGGGACAGGGGCTGGAGATACGCAGTATTTT

J gene: TRBJ2-2
D gene: .
V gene: TRBV15
CDR3 length: 13
clone size: many
CDR3 protein: CATSRRLTGELFF
CDR3 DNA: TGTGCCACCAGCAGGCGGCTCACCGGGGAGCTGTTTTTT